The source of this TCR beta chain is a study of response to subunit inactivated influenza vaccine. Concerning this clonotype itself: Its cognate antigen is unknown.

In TCRdb, the RT-PCR reads were re-called with MiXCR into one record per CDR3 protein. The repertoire holds about 160,000 distinct CDR3 sequences, with about a tenth as singletons. J was trimmed by 2 bases and V by 9 bases; bases with no gene match: 13. Germline-derived CDR1 and CDR2 are SGHRS and YFSETQ. This CDR3 contains 16 residues. Overall study results and limits: After each seasonal influenza vaccination, few new T cells are recruited, the authors suggested.

This clonotype was sampled from a man aged 45-60 years who received an inactivated influenza vaccine. This material consisted of non-naive T cells sorted from PBMCs, taken more than 35 days after vaccination. The J gene is TRBJ2-2, the V gene TRBV5-1, with TRBD1 identical over 7 bases. The CDR3 DNA is TGCGCCACCCGTGTTCCGGGACAGTTTAACACCGGGGAGCTGTTTTTT. It encodes CATRVPGQFNTGELFF.